This T cell receptor (beta chain) came from a study of blood T cell repertoires in COVID-19 (dated by TCRdb to 2018 to 2021). A note on the overall study: The collaborator samples originated in the United States, Italy and Spain and spanned the acute and convalescent phases of COVID-19. Samples came from the ongoing ImmuneRACE study (first 160 participants) plus 1,254 subjects from 6 global collaborators. Nearly every sample came with metadata listing a de-identified subject ID, COVID-19 status, age in years and sex. Where HLA class I and class II types were available, the types were taken from metadata supplied by the sample provider, not from assay-based typing. Subjects who had been exposed to COVID-19, were actively infected with it, or had recovered from it provided the deeply sampled blood TCRbeta repertoires that made up the dataset. The prospective study material was composed of cDNA or gDNA derived from T cells, B-cell-depleted T cells, or PBMCs. The repertoires were released in a freely available public database meant as a resource for research on the immune response to SARS-CoV-2.

The CDR3 measures 18 amino acids from cysteine to phenylalanine. The sequence is cut down to CDR3 DNA, 54 bases in frame from base 1. Unmatched junction bases come to 8, with V trimmed by 4 bases and J by 1 base. Looking up the germline V gene yields CDR1 SNHLY and CDR2 FYNNEI. Points the paper makes about the study in general: Clinical and demographic metadata were provided uncurated, with the amount varying by source and participant.

Whole blood was collected in K2EDTA tubes by collaborating institutions according to the institutions' own protocols. For TCRbeta analysis, collaborators shipped samples as frozen whole blood, isolated PBMCs, or DNA extracted from either of those sample types. About this clone itself: It has no known antigen specificity. Base qualities were left out, and no much larger clone turns up one base away.

The immunoSEQ Assay, a bias-controlled multiplex PCR, was used to amplify TCRbeta CDR3 regions from genomic DNA. The paper's data handling went like this. Nucleated cell counts per sample were estimated from amplification of reference gene primers within the assay. To quantify the absolute abundance of each unique TCRbeta CDR3 rearrangement, sequence reads were collapsed and filtered. For each sample, productive Simpson clonality was calculated by taking the square root of Simpson's diversity index across productive rearrangements. The clones in this table, taken by TCRdb from immuneACCESS, are in-frame only. Not every clone is retained; where verified, under half of the shortfall comes from an unresolved V gene, and the cause of the rest is unknown. V and J calls plus clone size are reproduced from that table; the DNA served to infer D and trimming. The sample table records 110,000 or so clones; approximately 81% of these occur just once. Around an eighth of the sample is held by the ten biggest clonotypes.

Input material: peripheral blood. The V and J segments used are TRBV2 and TRBJ1-3, and 12 bases in between align with TRBD1. The clonotype was recovered from a human donor in a cohort sampled during active COVID-19. The nucleotide sequence reads TGTGCCAGCAGTGTAACCGGGACAGGGGGCGCGTCTGGAAACACCATATATTTT. It encodes CASSVTGTGGASGNTIYF.